This T cell receptor beta chain stems from a study of chemoradiotherapy in HPV16-positive cancers. General study results and limits: Non-HPV-specific T cells did not expand in tumors during treatment, whereas candidate HPV-specific clones and E7-related motifs did.

Assay used: immunoSEQ multiplex PCR; TCRdb lists only in-frame clones, some missing. The table has about 6,400 clones, over 70% seen once. Germline V gene data show CDR1 as SNHLY and CDR2 as FYNNEI. The CDR3 totals 13 residues. Trimming removed 10 bases from V and 4 bases from J, with 14 bases in between. To note about this clone: Its antigen is not identified.

V is TRBV2 and J is TRBJ1-5; D remains unclear. Sequenced here: tumor tissue, sampled from a patient who underwent chemoradiotherapy. The TCR comes from a human donor with HPV-associated anogenital cancer. The CDR3 DNA sequence: TGTGCCAACACCCCGAGCCCTAATCAGCCCCAGCATTTT. Encoded protein: CANTPSPNQPQHF.